This entry lists 5 T cell receptor beta chains sequenced from one sample in a study of blood T cell repertoires in COVID-19 (dated by TCRdb to 2020 to 2021). Libraries came from the immunoSEQ multiplex PCR assay. Drawn from immuneACCESS, this table holds only the in-frame rearrangements with V and J called that TCRdb kept. Clones are partly lost; checked studies trace under half to an unresolved V gene and leave the rest unexplained. This sample is represented by roughly 140,000 clones; roughly four fifths of them were singletons. The biggest ten clones account for around 3.4% of the sample. The sequenced sample was peripheral blood. Receptor source: a woman over 75 with acute or convalescent COVID-19.

The gene calls are TRBV7-3 and TRBJ1-3; TRBD1 matches 9 bases. From germline, CDR1 is SGHTA and CDR2 FQGTGA. V lost 2 bases and J lost 0; bases outside the gene matches: 5. The CDR3 runs 17 residues. The CDR3 bases are TGTGCCAGCAGCTTATTGGGACAGGGAACCTCTGGAAACACCATATATTTT. Encoded protein: CASSLLGQGTSGNTIYF. The variable domain in full, completed from reference TRBV7-3 and TRBJ1-3, reads GAGVSQTPSNKVTEKGKYVELRCDPISGHTALYWYRQSLGQGPEFLIYFQGTGAADDSGLPNDRFFAVRPEGSVSTLKIQRTERGDSAVYLCASSLLGQGTSGNTIYFGEGSWLTVV.

V and J are TRBV10-3 and TRBJ1-5, with D maybe TRBD1 (6 bases). With 3 bases removed from V and 3 bases from J, the gap between germline ends came to 15 bases. The CDR3 length is 16 residues. The germline V gene has CDR1 ENHRY and CDR2 SYGVKD. This CDR3 is CAISDGQLGPNQPQHF. The DNA of the CDR3 is TGTGCCATCAGTGATGGACAGTTGGGCCCCAATCAGCCCCAGCATTTT.

The genes are TRBV19 and TRBJ2-5; 12 bases align to TRBD2. The ends lost 3 bases at V and 5 bases at J; junction bases unmatched: 4. CDR1 and CDR2 from the germline V gene are LNHDA and SQIVND (reference sequence). The CDR3 extends over 15 amino acids. The CDR3 here is CASSMALAGGETQYF. CDR3 nucleotides: TGTGCCAGTAGTATGGCCCTAGCGGGGGGGGAGACCCAGTACTTC.

V is TRBV5-1 and J is TRBJ1-3; 7 nucleotides agree with TRBD1. Trimming at V came to 4 bases and at J to 8 bases, leaving 6 bases not matched to a gene. CDR1 is SGHRS and CDR2 is YFSETQ in the germline V gene. This CDR3 spans 13 amino acids. The CDR3 nucleotides read TGCGCCAGCAGCGTCGACAGGGTTGACACCATATATTTT. Translation gives CASSVDRVDTIYF.

This clone came up a few times. The CDR3 loop reads CASSDSGEGYGYTF. The CDR3 DNA reads as TGTGCCAGCAGTGATTCGGGGGAGGGCTATGGCTACACCTTC. This sequence joins TRBV25-1 and TRBJ1-2; D might be TRBD1 (5 bases). Trimming shortened V by 3 bases and J by 4 bases, and 12 bases separated the two germline ends. This CDR3 is built from 14 residues. Germline V gene sequence: CDR1 MGHDK, CDR2 SYGVNS.